This TCR beta chain appears in the sequencing data of a study of CD8 T cells in ankylosing spondylitis (TCRdb year 2017). Concerning the study at large: The study set out to find disease-linked TCR variants by profiling T cell receptor beta repertoires in ankylosing spondylitis patients and healthy donors. Peripheral blood was sampled, and synovial fluid was also collected from ankylosing spondylitis patients. In total, the full study cohort was made up of nearly 110 healthy donors and approximately 27 ankylosing spondylitis patients. The research as a whole found: Significant enrichment of the disease-linked clones was reported in matched synovial fluid samples from ankylosing spondylitis patients. Some motif variants had previously been reported in the synovial fluid and blood of reactive arthritis patients, which suggests shared mechanisms of disease initiation. Blood from ankylosing spondylitis patients appeared to be characterized by a TCR beta motif composed of under ten highly homologous amino acid variants. A CD8+ phenotype was shown by the disease-linked clones, which were found at relatively low frequencies in peripheral blood.

The CDR1 and CDR2 encoded by the germline V gene (reference sequence) are DFQATT and SNEGSKA. The CDR3 holds 15 amino acids from the cysteine to the phenylalanine. The CDR3 DNA has 45 bases and is translated from base 1. V gives up 2 bases and J gives up 6 bases, and the segment between their germline ends measures 20 bases. As to this clonotype: Its target antigen remains unknown. Per-base quality was not reported, and no clone a single base away is much larger than it.

The sample was run on an Illumina MiSeq. Quantitative 5'-RACE with molecular barcodes was used to prepare TCR beta libraries. Under the source paper's analysis protocol: A new computational method based on a probabilistic model of VDJ rearrangement was used to identify disease-linked TCR variants. The public reads were reanalyzed by TCRdb: fastp trimming at Q25, MiXCR alignment, in-frame beta chains only. For every CDR3 protein sequence, its rows merge into one entry that carries the most common genes and DNA. The V and J calls were determined by TCRdb, not by the authors. This sample lists tens of thousands of distinct CDR3 sequences; 6.5% to 9.5% were detected once. More than 25% of the sample comes from the top ten.

This TCR came from a male donor with ankylosing spondylitis or in good health (not recorded which). The specimen was blood. In this chain, TRBV20-1 is recombined with TRBJ2-7, with the D gene too uncertain to name. The encoded CDR3 is CSARNSRFYAFEQYF. Read as DNA, the sequence is TGCAGTGCTAGAAACTCCAGATTCTACGCCTTCGAGCAGTACTTC.